This T cell receptor beta chain is drawn from a study of post-analysis software for immune sequencing data. Regarding the study as a whole: When patients were compared with controls, four to six TRBV segments were more frequent, TRBV5-6, TRBV5-1 and TRBV20-1 among them.

Unique-molecular-identifier-tagged TCR beta cDNA libraries were used. TCRdb used MiXCR to reprocess the PCR reads, holding one entry per CDR3 protein. The top ten hold 4.9% of the sample, which has around 770,000 distinct CDR3 sequences, about 45% seen once. This clonotype turned up a few times. Its antigen is undetermined. V lost 1 base, J lost 3 bases, and 7 bases stayed unmatched. Germline V gene lookup returns CDR1 LNHNV and CDR2 YYDKDF (reference sequence). This CDR3 is built from 16 residues. Sequenced sample: blood. This sequence originates from a girl aged 10 to 17 with multiple sclerosis. J is TRBJ2-3 and V is TRBV15; 7 bases agree with TRBD2. CDR3 coding DNA: TGTGCCACCAGCAGAGCCCCGGGACTACTTACAGATACGCAGTATTTT. It specifies CATSRAPGLLTDTQYF.